A selection of T cell receptor beta chains follows, all from one sample in a study of T cell repertoires in cytomegalovirus infection. TCRdb redid the calling of the reads with MiXCR, one entry per CDR3 protein. This sample has 640,000 or so distinct CDR3 sequences; roughly 33% occur once, and the top ten carry roughly 18%. Their target antigens are unknown. The material was cultured PBMCs, obtained from culture after CMV antigen stimulation. These receptors originate from a human donor in good health (CMV status not recorded). Some clones in this sample may be carry-over from other donors' samples. The CDR3 runs from the conserved cysteine through the conserved F or W. Fields, in order: CDR3 length, clone size, D gene, V gene, J gene, CDR3 protein, CDR3 DNA. The D gene is left open where the match is weak. Clone size is not always given. Where it is, it says once, few, many or a class for expanded clones.

15	few	NA	TRBV6-1	TRBJ2-7	CASSLGSGDVYEQYF	TGTGCCAGCAGCCTCGGGAGTGGGGATGTCTACGAGCAGTACTTC
13	few	NA	TRBV12-3/TRBV12-4	TRBJ1-2	CASSPGAGRGYTF	TGTGCCAGCAGTCCTGGGGCAGGGCGGGGCTACACCTTC
17	NA	TRBD1	TRBV5-1	TRBJ1-6	CASRVDRGPSYNSPLHF	TGCGCCAGCAGGGTGGACAGGGGGCCCTCCTATAATTCACCCCTCCACTTT
14	few	TRBD2	TRBV11-2	TRBJ2-3	CASSLDGGLAGKYF	TGTGCCAGCAGCTTAGATGGGGGACTAGCGGGAAAGTATTTT
14	few	TRBD2	TRBV7-2	TRBJ2-7	CASSTWTSGYEQYF	TGTGCCAGCAGCACATGGACTAGCGGATACGAGCAGTACTTC
15	NA	TRBD1	TRBV12-3/TRBV12-4	TRBJ1-5	CASSLFRGRGQPQHF	TGTGCCAGCAGTTTATTCAGGGGGCGCGGGCAGCCCCAGCATTTT
11	many	NA	TRBV20-1	TRBJ2-3	CSAIVWDTQYF	TGCAGTGCTATCGTCTGGGATACGCAGTATTTT
16	many	NA	TRBV7-2	TRBJ1-1	CASSLVPRAGNTEAFF	TGTGCCAGCAGCTTAGTTCCCAGAGCGGGGAACACTGAAGCTTTCTTT
16	few	TRBD1	TRBV7-6	TRBJ1-2	CASSSSATGDLYGYTF	TGTGCCAGCAGCTCTAGTGCGACAGGGGACCTCTATGGCTACACCTTC
18	few	NA	TRBV4-1	TRBJ2-3	CASSQDSVIGGLEDTQYF	TGCGCCAGCAGTCAAGATTCGGTCATCGGGGGGCTTGAAGATACGCAGTATTTT
12	NA	NA	TRBV6-6	TRBJ1-2	CASSYLDYGYPF	TGTGCCAGCAGTTACCTAGACTATGGCTACCCCTTC
14	NA	NA	TRBV6-1	TRBJ1-6	CASIPSLYNSPLHF	TGTGCCAGCATCCCCAGCCTCTATAATTCACCCCTCCACTTT
13	few	NA	TRBV19	TRBJ1-2	CATTDRSRYGYTF	TGTGCCACCACGGACAGATCGCGCTATGGCTACACCTTC
14	NA	TRBD2	TRBV20-1	TRBJ2-6	CSASGGAGANVLTF	TGCAGTGCTAGCGGGGGGGCTGGGGCCAACGTCCTGACTTTC
11	few	TRBD1	TRBV20-1	TRBJ1-2	CSPETGAGYTF	TGCAGCCCAGAGACAGGGGCTGGCTACACCTTC
15	NA	NA	TRBV20-1	TRBJ2-6	CSASPTGTGANVLTF	TGCAGTGCTTCTCCGACAGGAACTGGGGCCAACGTCCTGACTTTC
16	NA	TRBD1	TRBV7-2	TRBJ2-7	CASSLGPQGVAYEQYF	TGTGCCAGCAGCTTAGGGCCCCAGGGGGTCGCCTACGAGCAGTACTTC
12	NA	NA	TRBV6-2/TRBV6-3	TRBJ1-2	CASTSQVHGYTF	TGTGCCAGCACCTCCCAAGTCCATGGCTACACCTTC
12	few	NA	TRBV6-2/TRBV6-3	TRBJ2-3	CASSREGNTQYF	TGTGCCAGCAGCCGAGAGGGGAATACGCAGTATTTT
14	NA	TRBD2	TRBV18	TRBJ2-1	CASSPPWTSGEQFF	TGTGCCAGCTCACCACCCTGGACTAGCGGTGAGCAGTTCTTC
12	once	NA	TRBV12-3/TRBV12-4	TRBJ1-2	CASRRPSYGYTF	TGTGCCAGCAGACGTCCGTCATATGGCTACACCTTC
16	NA	NA	TRBV15	TRBJ1-5	CATSSPQDSPNQPQHF	TGTGCCACCAGCTCGCCCCAGGACAGCCCCAATCAGCCCCAGCATTTT
16	NA	NA	TRBV2	TRBJ2-2	CASRRGVNERGGELFF	TGTGCCAGCAGGAGAGGCGTAAACGAAAGAGGCGGGGAGCTGTTTTTT
16	few	TRBD2	TRBV4-1	TRBJ2-1	CASSYLAGVSYNEQFF	TGCGCCAGCAGCTACTTAGCGGGAGTATCCTACAATGAGCAGTTCTTC
15	few	TRBD1	TRBV27	TRBJ2-7	CASSLSGQWEYEQYF	TGTGCCAGCAGTTTATCGGGACAGTGGGAATACGAGCAGTACTTC
14	once	NA	TRBV5-4	TRBJ1-1	CASSLAGTRTEAFF	TGTGCCAGCAGCTTGGCGGGGACGCGCACTGAAGCTTTCTTT
14	NA	TRBD2	TRBV20-1	TRBJ2-5	CSAPGAGGQETQYF	TGCAGTGCCCCAGGGGCGGGGGGACAAGAGACCCAGTACTTC
13	NA	NA	TRBV6-2/TRBV6-3	TRBJ2-5	CASRFGTIETQYF	TGTGCCAGCAGATTCGGGACAATTGAGACCCAGTACTTC
13	NA	TRBD1	TRBV6-2/TRBV6-3	TRBJ2-7	CASSTPGQWEQYF	TGTGCCAGCAGCACCCCGGGACAGTGGGAGCAGTACTTC
11	few	NA	TRBV6-6	TRBJ2-7	CASSYREEQYF	TGTGCCAGCAGTTACAGGGAAGAGCAGTACTTC
13	few	TRBD1	TRBV29-1	TRBJ1-4	CSVAATGDEKLFF	TGCAGCGTTGCCGCGACAGGGGATGAAAAACTGTTTTTT
12	few	NA	TRBV6-5	TRBJ1-1	CATKASGTEAFF	TGTGCCACAAAAGCGAGCGGCACTGAAGCTTTCTTT
14	many	TRBD1	TRBV12-3/TRBV12-4	TRBJ1-6	CASRSGTGNSPLHF	TGTGCCAGCAGGTCAGGGACAGGGAATTCACCCCTCCACTTT
12	few	NA	TRBV28	TRBJ1-2	CASSFSLMGYTF	TGTGCCAGCAGTTTTTCCTTAATGGGCTACACCTTC
14	NA	TRBD2	TRBV20-1	TRBJ2-5	CSTGGRVREETQYF	TGCAGTACGGGCGGGAGGGTACGAGAAGAGACCCAGTACTTC
15	NA	NA	TRBV10-3	TRBJ1-6	CAISEWGSGNSPLHF	TGTGCCATCAGTGAATGGGGATCCGGTAATTCACCCCTCCACTTT
15	many	NA	TRBV7-8	TRBJ1-1	CASSLDSPGNTEAFF	TGTGCCAGCAGCTTAGATTCGCCGGGAAACACTGAAGCTTTCTTT
16	few	TRBD2	TRBV7-2	TRBJ2-5	CASSAQGLAGSETQYF	TGTGCCAGCAGCGCGCAAGGACTAGCGGGGTCAGAGACCCAGTACTTC
16	NA	NA	TRBV4-3	TRBJ2-5	CASSQELTTGPGTQYF	TGCGCCAGCAGCCAAGAACTAACGACAGGCCCCGGGACCCAGTACTTC
16	NA	NA	TRBV3-1	TRBJ2-7	CASSQAGPGPSYEQYF	TGTGCCAGCAGCCAAGCGGGCCCCGGGCCCTCCTACGAGCAGTACTTC
14	few	NA	TRBV28	TRBJ2-5	CASSVGRIEETQYF	TGTGCCAGCAGTGTGGGCAGAATAGAAGAGACCCAGTACTTC
14	NA	NA	TRBV19	TRBJ1-5	CASSYDYRNQPQHF	TGTGCCAGTAGTTACGATTATCGCAATCAGCCCCAGCATTTT
14	few	TRBD1	TRBV12-3/TRBV12-4	TRBJ1-1	CASTGTGFIAEAFF	TGTGCCAGCACCGGGACAGGTTTTATCGCTGAAGCTTTCTTT
18	once	NA	TRBV7-8	TRBJ2-1	CASTNPPREVKDYDEQFF	TGTGCCAGCACCAACCCGCCACGTGAAGTTAAGGATTACGATGAGCAATTCTTC
17	few	NA	TRBV7-4	TRBJ2-1	CASSLDSGRPGPYEQFF	TGTGCCAGCAGCTTAGATTCCGGCCGCCCGGGTCCCTATGAGCAGTTCTTC
16	NA	TRBD2	TRBV5-1	TRBJ2-2	CASSLVAGADTGELFF	TGCGCCAGCAGCTTGGTAGCGGGAGCGGACACCGGGGAGCTGTTTTTT
13	few	TRBD2	TRBV10-3	TRBJ2-1	CATKRGGDNEQFF	TGTGCCACTAAGCGGGGGGGCGACAATGAGCAGTTCTTC
13	few	NA	TRBV12-3/TRBV12-4	TRBJ1-1	CASSLKGETEAFF	TGTGCCAGCAGTTTAAAGGGGGAGACTGAAGCTTTCTTT
15	NA	NA	TRBV29-1	TRBJ2-5	CSVSAFGDQRETQYF	TGCAGCGTTTCCGCTTTCGGGGACCAGCGAGAGACCCAGTACTTC
15	NA	TRBD2	TRBV5-6	TRBJ2-5	CASSYGLAHQETQYF	TGTGCCAGCAGCTATGGACTAGCGCACCAAGAGACCCAGTACTTC
10	NA	NA	TRBV19	TRBJ2-1	CASSSGQQFF	TGTGCCAGTAGCAGCGGACAGCAGTTCTTC
12	NA	NA	TRBV15	TRBJ2-5	CATSSGGETQYF	TGTGCCACCAGCAGTGGGGGAGAGACCCAGTACTTC
14	NA	TRBD2	TRBV2	TRBJ2-7	CASRKLAGGSEQYF	TGTGCCAGCAGGAAACTAGCGGGAGGCTCCGAGCAGTACTTC
14	few	NA	TRBV18	TRBJ2-5	CASSTAGLAETQYF	TGTGCCAGCTCAACAGCGGGTCTAGCTGAGACCCAGTACTTC
14	NA	TRBD1	TRBV5-1	TRBJ1-2	CASNAGTGSYGYTF	TGCGCCAGCAACGCCGGGACAGGGTCTTATGGCTACACCTTC
16	NA	TRBD2	TRBV12-5	TRBJ2-2	CASGLPTSGPTGELFF	TGTGCTAGTGGTTTGCCGACTAGCGGTCCCACCGGGGAGCTGTTTTTT